Listed below are T cell receptor beta chains from one sample, sequenced in a study of shared clonotypes between healthy human individuals. TCRdb keeps only in-frame clones here, not all; method: immunoSEQ multiplex PCR. The data contain 2,500,000 or so clones, approximately 92% of them singletons. Source material: naive CD4+ T cells sorted from blood. The origin of the receptors is a man in his late teens or twenties in good health. Each CDR3 is given with its conserved first and last residue. A D gene is named only where the DNA matches it firmly. For some rows the clone size is stated as once, few or many, or as a class when expanded; others skip it.

TRBJ2-1,TRBV6-5,TRBD2,.,TGTGCCAGCAGTTACGCGGGGGGAAACAATGAGCAGTTCTTC,CASSYAGGNNEQFF
TRBJ1-2,TRBV18,.,once,TGTGCCAGCTCACCACCGGATAGCAACTATGGCTACACCTTC,CASSPPDSNYGYTF
TRBJ1-4,TRBV19,.,.,TGTGCCAGTAGTATTTCCAGTGCAACTAATGAAAAACTGTTTTTT,CASSISSATNEKLFF
TRBJ2-4,TRBV6-1,.,.,TGTGCCAGCAGTGAAGGTCAAGGGCTGGGAGCTAAAAACATTCAGTACTTC,CASSEGQGLGAKNIQYF
TRBJ2-7,TRBV5-1,.,.,TGCGCCAGCAGCTTGGGGACAGTTATCTCCTACGAGCAGTACTTC,CASSLGTVISYEQYF
TRBJ1-2,TRBV18,.,.,TGTGCCAGCTCCCCTGGGAGGGTTGGCTATGGCTACACCTTC,CASSPGRVGYGYTF
TRBJ2-1,TRBV10-3,TRBD2,.,TGTGCCATCAGTATAGGACTAGCGGGAGTGGAGCGCTCCTACAATGAGCAGTTCTTC,CAISIGLAGVERSYNEQFF
TRBJ2-1,TRBV7-3,.,.,TGTGCCAGCAGCCTGCGGGACACCCTAGCTGGAACAAATGAGCAGTTCTTC,CASSLRDTLAGTNEQFF
TRBJ2-3,TRBV30,TRBD2,.,TGTGCCTGGAGTGTACTTCGGACTAGCGGGGGAACCACAGATACGCAGTATTTT,CAWSVLRTSGGTTDTQYF
TRBJ2-7,TRBV7-9,TRBD2,.,TGTGCCAGCAGCTTTACAGGGGGGACTAGCGGGAGGGCCCACGAGCAGTACTTC,CASSFTGGTSGRAHEQYF
TRBJ2-7,TRBV5-8,.,.,TGTGCCAGCAGCTTTCACCAGGCTACGTACGAGCAGTACTTC,CASSFHQATYEQYF
TRBJ2-7,TRBV5-1,TRBD1,.,TGCGCCAGCAGCCCGGTGGGGGACAGGGGACATGAGCAGTACTTC,CASSPVGDRGHEQYF
TRBJ2-2,TRBV18,.,.,TGTGCCAGCTCAGGGCTCCTGAACACCGGGGAGCTGTTTTTT,CASSGLLNTGELFF
TRBJ2-7,TRBV29-1,TRBD1,.,TGCAGCGTTGACGGGTCGCCGGGACAGGGTCCCGAGCAGTACTTC,CSVDGSPGQGPEQYF
TRBJ1-2,TRBV5-8,.,.,TGTGCCAGCAGCTTGGAAGGATCGGGGAGGGTGGACTATGGCTACACCTTC,CASSLEGSGRVDYGYTF
TRBJ2-5,TRBV10-3,TRBD1,once,TGTGCCATCAGCCGGGGACAGGGGGGAGAAGAGACCCAGTACTTC,CAISRGQGGEETQYF
TRBJ2-1,TRBV28,.,.,TGTGCCAGCAACTCCCAAGGGACGGGTCTGGACAATGAGCAGTTCTTC,CASNSQGTGLDNEQFF
TRBJ1-2,TRBV7-9,.,.,TGTGCCAGCAGCTTACCTACAGGGACACTTTATGGCTACACCTTC,CASSLPTGTLYGYTF
TRBJ1-1,TRBV27,.,.,TGTGCCAGCAGCCCGGGGAGGCCTACTGAAGCTTTCTTT,CASSPGRPTEAFF
TRBJ2-7,TRBV18,.,.,TGTGCCAGCTCACCACCTGGCTCTCCATACGAGCAGTACTTC,CASSPPGSPYEQYF
TRBJ1-2,TRBV6-5,.,.,TGTGCCAGCAGTTACTCGGGACAAACTGGAAACTATGGCTACACCTTC,CASSYSGQTGNYGYTF
TRBJ2-1,TRBV5-4,.,.,TGTGCCAGCAGCTTGGGACGGGGGAAGGGCAGCAATGAGCAGTTCTTC,CASSLGRGKGSNEQFF
TRBJ1-4,TRBV7-9,.,.,TGTGCCAGCAGAGGGGGACCAACTAATGAAAAACTGTTTTTT,CASRGGPTNEKLFF
TRBJ2-2,TRBV5-1,.,.,TGCGCCAGCATGAGGCCCGCCGACACCGGGGAGCTGTTTTTT,CASMRPADTGELFF
TRBJ2-3,TRBV28,TRBD2,.,TGTGCCAGCAGTTTTGGAGGGACTAGCGGGGGCAGCACAGATACGCAGTATTTT,CASSFGGTSGGSTDTQYF
TRBJ2-4,TRBV18,TRBD1,.,TGTGCCAGCTCACCAGACAGGGGGCGCAACATTCAGTACTTC,CASSPDRGRNIQYF
TRBJ2-7,TRBV19,TRBD2,.,TGTGCCAGTAGTATATCGGGGACTAGCGGGAGCTACGAGCAGTACTTC,CASSISGTSGSYEQYF
TRBJ1-2,TRBV25-1,.,.,TGTGCCAGCAGTTTCGGGAGGGGATCGTTGGGATATGGCTACACCTTC,CASSFGRGSLGYGYTF
TRBJ2-7,TRBV29-1,.,.,TGCAGCGTCCTTTATACCCCCGGGGGCGAGCAGTACTTC,CSVLYTPGGEQYF
TRBJ1-3,TRBV5-6,.,.,TGTGCCAGCAGCGGAAACCCAGGGGCCGGAAACACCATATATTTT,CASSGNPGAGNTIYF
TRBJ2-3,TRBV2,TRBD1,.,TGTGCCAGCCTATCCCTAAAGACAGGGCCGACCACAGATACGCAGTATTTT,CASLSLKTGPTTDTQYF
TRBJ2-7,TRBV29-1,.,.,TGCAGCGCCGCCCGAGCAGGGACCTACGAGCAGTACTTC,CSAARAGTYEQYF
TRBJ2-5,TRBV18,.,.,TGTGCCAGCTCACCAGGTCAGGGTACGAAGACCCAGTACTTC,CASSPGQGTKTQYF
TRBJ2-7,TRBV9,TRBD1,.,TGTGCCAGCAGCGTAGGGACAGGGGGAACCTCCTACGAGCAGTACTTC,CASSVGTGGTSYEQYF
TRBJ1-2,TRBV25-1,TRBD1,.,TGTGCCAGCAGTGCTTTAGGGACAGGCAGCTATGGCTACACCTTC,CASSALGTGSYGYTF
TRBJ1-1,TRBV5-4,.,.,TGTGCCAGCACCCCAAGGTCTGAAAGGAACACTGAAGCTTTCTTT,CASTPRSERNTEAFF
TRBJ2-5,TRBV5-4,TRBD2,once,TGTGCCAGCAGCTTGAGTAGCGGGAGTATGGAGACCCAGTACTTC,CASSLSSGSMETQYF
TRBJ2-7,TRBV6-5,TRBD1,once,TGTGCCAGCAGCTTAACCGGGACAGGGACCTACGAGCAGTACTTC,CASSLTGTGTYEQYF
TRBJ1-3,TRBV15,.,.,TGTGCCACCAGTTTGAGGACGGGCTCTGGAAACACCATATATTTT,CATSLRTGSGNTIYF
TRBJ1-4,TRBV5-1,.,.,TGCGCCAGCAGCCAGGGTCGGAAAGGTGAAAAACTGTTTTTT,CASSQGRKGEKLFF
TRBJ1-6,TRBV6-1,.,.,TGTGCCAGCAGGGCGGCCCATTCACCCCTCCACTTT,CASRAAHSPLHF
TRBJ2-7,TRBV19,.,.,TGTGCCAGTAGTATCGAGTACTCCTACGAGCAGTACTTC,CASSIEYSYEQYF
TRBJ1-1,TRBV30,TRBD1,.,TGTGCCTGGAGTGGGGCCGGGACAGCGAACACTGAAGCTTTCTTT,CAWSGAGTANTEAFF
TRBJ1-1,TRBV10-2,.,once,TGCGCCAGCAGCTCCGGACCCGGGGACACTGAAGCTTTCTTT,CASSSGPGDTEAFF
TRBJ1-5,TRBV27,.,.,TGTGCCAGCAGTTTAACGGCGGATAGCAATCAGCCCCAGCATTTT,CASSLTADSNQPQHF
TRBJ2-7,TRBV4-1,TRBD1,.,TGCGCCAGCAGCCAGAATGACAGGGCCCCCTACGAGCAGTACTTC,CASSQNDRAPYEQYF
TRBJ2-1,TRBV4-2,TRBD1,few,TGTGCCAGCAGCCAAGTGGGACAGCACAATGAGCAGTTCTTC,CASSQVGQHNEQFF
TRBJ1-1,TRBV28,.,.,TGTGCCAGCAGTCAGGGACGGGGGCTTGGAGCTTTCTTT,CASSQGRGLGAFF
TRBJ2-7,TRBV30,.,.,TGTGCCTGGACTCGAACCGGGAGTAGCTACGAGCAGTACTTC,CAWTRTGSSYEQYF
TRBJ2-1,TRBV5-1,TRBD2,.,TGCGCCAGCAGCTTGGATCGGCCAGGGACTAGCGGGAGCAATGAGCAGTTCTTC,CASSLDRPGTSGSNEQFF
TRBJ1-1,TRBV19,TRBD1,.,TGTGCCAGTAGGCCACAGGGGGGGACTGAAGCTTTCTTT,CASRPQGGTEAFF
TRBJ1-1,TRBV5-1,.,few,TGCGCCAGCAGCTTGGACTGGAACACTGAAGCTTTCTTT,CASSLDWNTEAFF
TRBJ1-1,TRBV6-5,.,.,TGTGCCAGCACAATCGGGGTAATAGGCACTGAAGCTTTCTTT,CASTIGVIGTEAFF
TRBJ2-7,TRBV27,.,.,TGTGCCAGCAGTTTGCGACAGTTCAGCTCCTACGAGCAGTACTTC,CASSLRQFSSYEQYF
TRBJ1-3,TRBV28,.,.,TGTGCCAGCAGTTCATCGGACAGCCAAGGAAACACCATATATTTT,CASSSSDSQGNTIYF
TRBJ2-7,TRBV10-2,.,.,TGCGCCAGCAGTGGGTCTGGAATGACGTCCTACGAGCAGTACTTC,CASSGSGMTSYEQYF
TRBJ2-6,TRBV5-4,.,.,TGTGCCAGCAGCTTGGATAGGTCTGGGGCCAACGTCCTGACTTTC,CASSLDRSGANVLTF